This is a list of T cell receptor beta chains from one sample in a study of control samples from healthy donors and cancer patients. Assay used: immunoSEQ multiplex PCR; TCRdb lists only in-frame clones, some missing. Among about 160,000 clones, 80% to 95% were seen once, and the ten largest hold 0.55% to 0.7%. The specimen was blood. The receptor source for this set is a woman aged 25 to 39 in good health. Both conserved end residues are part of each CDR3. A D gene is named only where the DNA matches it firmly. The size of a clone is reported for some rows only, either as once, few or many, or as a class for expanded clones.

V	size	J	D	DNA	CDR3
TRBV24-1	few	TRBJ1-1	NA	TGTGCCACCAGTGCTCGAGCTGAAGCTTTCTTT	CATSARAEAFF
TRBV18	NA	TRBJ2-2	NA	TGTGCCAGCTCCCCTTTAACCGGTGCCTACACCGGGGAGCTGTTTTTT	CASSPLTGAYTGELFF
TRBV7-3	NA	TRBJ1-5	NA	TGTGCCAGCAGCCTTTCAAGCAATCAGCCCCAGCATTTT	CASSLSSNQPQHF
TRBV3-1/TRBV3-2	NA	TRBJ1-3	TRBD1	TGTGCCAGCAGCCGGAAGACAGGGAGCTCTGGAAACACCATATATTTT	CASSRKTGSSGNTIYF
TRBV27	NA	TRBJ1-5	TRBD1	TGTGCCAGCAGTCCCGGGACAGGAGGCAATCAGCCCCAGCATTTT	CASSPGTGGNQPQHF
TRBV2	NA	TRBJ2-7	TRBD2	TGTGCCAGCAGTTTAGCGGGAGGCGGATCCTACGAGCAGTACTTC	CASSLAGGGSYEQYF
TRBV5-1	NA	TRBJ1-5	NA	TGCGCCAGCAGCTTAGGGCCTAGCAATCAGCCCCAGCATTTT	CASSLGPSNQPQHF
TRBV5-4	NA	TRBJ2-7	TRBD2	TGTGCCAGCAGCTTGTGGGGAGCGGGGGGCTACGAGCAGTACTTC	CASSLWGAGGYEQYF
TRBV7-9	NA	TRBJ2-7	NA	TGTGCCAGCAGCTTCGGTGACAGGACCTCCTACGAGCAGTACTTC	CASSFGDRTSYEQYF
TRBV27	NA	TRBJ2-3	TRBD1	TGTGCCAGCAGCTCCCGGGACAGTAGCACAGATACGCAGTATTTT	CASSSRDSSTDTQYF
TRBV6-5	NA	TRBJ1-2	NA	TGTGCCAGCAGTTACTCTACAGACTATGGCTACACCTTC	CASSYSTDYGYTF
TRBV7-9	NA	TRBJ1-1	NA	TGTGCCAGCAGCTTAGTTGGCAGGGGCCACAACACTGAAGCTTTCTTT	CASSLVGRGHNTEAFF
TRBV7-3	NA	TRBJ2-1	NA	TGTGCCAGCAGCTCTGATCCTAGCTCCTACAATGAGCAGTTCTTC	CASSSDPSSYNEQFF
TRBV30	NA	TRBJ1-2	NA	TGTGCCTGGAGTCAAACAGGGAACTATGGCTACACCTTC	CAWSQTGNYGYTF
TRBV7-2	NA	TRBJ2-7	NA	TGTGCCAGCAGCTTATTCCAGGCACCACACTACGAGCAGTACTTC	CASSLFQAPHYEQYF